Many counts were recorded for the clone carrying this T cell receptor (beta chain). Its antigen is still unknown. This specimen comes from a study of metastatic and nonmetastatic thyroid tumors. Whole-study context: Repertoire data that came from the blood and tumor or nodule tissue of malignant and benign thyroid patients were compared.

Study observations and caveats: It was reported that TCR beta diversity was significantly higher in malignant thyroid tumors than benign nodules, in blood and tumor.

TCRdb re-called the PCR reads with MiXCR. In the table there are 85,000 to 95,000 clones, 15% of which are singletons. All patients were treatment-naive before thyroid surgery. The clonotype originates from a female donor with papillary thyroid cancer or a benign thyroid nodule (not recorded which). Some clones in this sample may be carry-over from other donors' samples. Specimen: blood.

The CDR3: CASSQVETEAFF. DNA for the CDR3: TGCGCCAGCAGCCAGGTCGAGACTGAAGCTTTCTTT. The J gene is TRBJ1-1, the V gene TRBV5-1, with D unresolved. Trimming removed 4 bases at V and 5 bases at J, with 9 bases between. Germline CDR1 is SGHRS and CDR2 is YFSETQ. The length of the CDR3 is 12 residues.